The 32 T cell receptor beta chains in this list originate from one sample, sequenced in a study of T cell responses to AZD1222 COVID-19 vaccine (dated by TCRdb to the early 2020s). Libraries were built with the immunoSEQ multiplex PCR assay. Here the immuneACCESS table is served through TCRdb, limited to in-frame sequences with V and J called. Missing clones are a known gap in these copies; in checked studies unresolved V genes cover under half, and the rest lacks a known reason. This sample comprises 95,000 to 100,000 clones, about 90% of them detected only once. The biggest ten clones account for about 9.4% of the sample. The sample's time point label, decoded: about 28 days (+/-7) after the second vaccine dose. Sequencing was performed on peripheral blood, taken 28 days after the second AZD1222 dose. The receptors come from an adult who received the AZD1222 COVID-19 vaccine.

This sequence joins TRBV9 and TRBJ2-7; TRBD2 might be the D (7 bases). Germline loops: CDR1 SGDLS, CDR2 YYNGEE. The CDR3 covers 14 residues. Trimming stripped 4 bases from V and 1 base from J, with 12 bases between. In DNA, the CDR3 is TGTGCCAGCAGCCCAGGGGAGGGTTCCTACGAGCAGTACTTC. Its translation: CASSPGEGSYEQYF. The whole variable domain, remainder taken from reference TRBV9 and TRBJ2-7, is DSGVTQTPKHLITATGQRVTLRCSPRSGDLSVYWYQQSLDQGLQFLIQYYNGEERAKGNILERFSAQQFPDLHSELNLSSLELGDSALYFCASSPGEGSYEQYFGPGTRLTVT.

The CDR3 DNA reads TGTGCCAGCAGCTTAGGTCCGCTAGCGGGAGCCATCGAGCAGTACTTC. As protein: CASSLGPLAGAIEQYF. The genes are TRBV11-1 and TRBJ2-7, with 10 nucleotides matching TRBD2. Germline V CDR1 and CDR2: SGHAT, FQDESV (reference sequence). Losses at the gene ends were 1 base for V and 6 bases for J; bases not matched to a gene: 9. The CDR3 has 16 residues.

The V gene is TRBV28, the J gene TRBJ1-1; D gene ambiguous. With 1 base removed from V and 3 bases from J, the gap between germline ends came to 12 bases. Germline CDR1 and CDR2: MDHEN and SYDVKM. The CDR3 sequence is 15 residues long. The chain's CDR3 is CASSLSFSGDTEAFF. CDR3 DNA: TGTGCCAGCAGTTTATCTTTTTCGGGCGACACTGAAGCTTTCTTT.

This clone was seen only a few times. CDR3 residues: CASSLTTTLAGVADTQYF. For the CDR3, the DNA is TGTGCCAGCAGCTTAACGACCACCCTAGCGGGAGTGGCAGATACGCAGTATTTT. V is TRBV7-3 and J is TRBJ2-3; 10 nucleotides match TRBD2. The junction had 10 bases not matched to a gene; V was cut back by 0 bases and J by 4 bases. Germline lookup yields CDR1 SGHTA and CDR2 FQGTGA. The CDR3 totals 18 residues.

This rearrangement joins TRBV18 to TRBJ1-6; 7 bases match TRBD1. Per germline, CDR1 KGHSH and CDR2 LQKENI. CDR3 length: 14 amino acids. J lost 9 bases, V lost 2 bases, and 4 bases had no gene match. The CDR3 loop is CASSPKGASSPLHF. Written as DNA, the CDR3 is TGTGCCAGCTCACCAAAGGGGGCGAGTTCACCCCTCCACTTT.

V is TRBV10-2 and J is TRBJ1-1; possibly TRBD1 for D (5 bases). CDR3 length equals 14 residues. V dropped 8 bases and J dropped 1 base, with 14 bases sitting between them. The germline V gene encodes CDR1 WSHSY and CDR2 SAAADI. CDR3 protein: CASGPRGTNTEAFF. CDR3 nucleotide sequence: TGCGCCAGCGGCCCCCGCGGGACGAACACTGAAGCTTTCTTT.

This chain connects TRBV28 to TRBJ1-1, with TRBD1 identical over 9 bases. The trim removed 5 bases at V and 5 bases at J, leaving 12 bases unmatched. The CDR3 covers 16 residues. The germline CDR1 and CDR2 sequences are MDHEN and SYDVKM. DNA of the CDR3: TGTGCCAGCAGTCCCCCGGGACAGGGTTGGAGGACTGAAGCTTTCTTT. The encoded protein is CASSPPGQGWRTEAFF.

This sequence joins TRBV6-1 and TRBJ2-3, with D unresolved. Trimming stripped 8 bases from V and 0 bases from J, with 9 bases between. The CDR3 has 13 amino acids. Germline CDR1 MNHNS, CDR2 SASEGT. This CDR3 reads CASRKASTDTQYF. The DNA of the CDR3 is TGTGCCAGCCGTAAAGCAAGCACAGATACGCAGTATTTT.

The rearrangement joins TRBV6-1 to TRBJ1-2, with D maybe TRBD1 (5 bases). The CDR3 is 16 amino acids. The ends were cut back, 1 base at V and 0 bases at J, with 12 bases in the middle. In germline, CDR1 is MNHNS, CDR2 SASEGT. The CDR3 is CASSEGGGITNYGYTF. Here the CDR3 DNA reads TGTGCCAGCAGTGAAGGGGGGGGGATAACTAACTATGGCTACACCTTC.

J is TRBJ2-2 and V is TRBV27; D might be TRBD1 or TRBD2, each matching 7 bases. The CDR3 spans 16 residues. Trimming left V 5 bases short and J 7 bases short, with 20 bases between. Germline lookup yields CDR1 MNHEY and CDR2 SMNVEV (reference sequence). The CDR3 DNA is TGTGCCAGCAGTCCCATGGGAGGGGGCCGGAGCGGGGAGCTGTTTTTT. It specifies CASSPMGGGRSGELFF.

This chain uses TRBV9 with TRBJ2-1, with TRBD2 as a possible D gene (5 bases). Germline loops: CDR1 SGDLS, CDR2 YYNGEE. This CDR3 has 17 amino acids. V lost 6 bases to trimming and J lost 2 bases, with 21 bases between them. The chain's CDR3 is CASTLEPGLTAYNEQFF. As DNA, the CDR3 is TGTGCCAGCACTTTAGAACCTGGACTGACGGCCTACAATGAGCAGTTCTTC.

The gene calls are TRBV27 and TRBJ1-2; TRBD1 aligns across 9 bases. Germline trimming cut 7 bases from V and 4 bases from J; bases unmatched to any gene: 10. Germline CDR1 is MNHEY and CDR2 is SMNVEV (reference sequence). This CDR3 is 15 amino acids long. CDR3 coding DNA: TGTGCCAGCACGAGACACAGGGGGCTCGGCTATGGCTACACCTTC. It encodes CASTRHRGLGYGYTF.

The chain has TRBV6-5 and TRBJ2-1, with 8 bases aligning to TRBD2. The CDR3 is 15 amino acids. V lost 5 bases to trimming and J lost 4 bases; unmatched junction nucleotides: 7. Germline V gene lookup returns CDR1 MNHEY and CDR2 SVGAGI. The CDR3 is CASSQGLAGYNEQFF. DNA for the CDR3: TGTGCCAGCAGTCAGGGGCTAGCGGGTTACAATGAGCAGTTCTTC.

The chain links TRBV3-1 (or the pseudogene TRBV3-2) to TRBJ2-3; a possible D gene is TRBD1 (5 bases). The germline V gene encodes CDR1 LGHDT and CDR2 YNNKEL (reference sequence). This CDR3 is built from 17 residues. V shed 1 base and J shed 2 bases, with 16 bases lying between them. The CDR3 loop reads CASSQGRGVVATDTQYF. Written as DNA, the CDR3 is TGTGCCAGCAGCCAAGGAAGGGGTGTCGTTGCCACAGATACGCAGTATTTT.

The J gene is TRBJ2-2, the V gene TRBV6-5, with no clear D. Trimming pared 5 bases from V and 0 bases from J, leaving 10 bases between. Germline V lookup: CDR1 MNHEY, CDR2 SVGAGI. The CDR3 runs 15 residues. CDR3 bases: TGTGCCAGCAGTCAGAGTCTCGCGAACACCGGGGAGCTGTTTTTT. It is translated as CASSQSLANTGELFF.

The chain carries TRBV18 and TRBJ2-7; D call uncertain. Per germline, CDR1 KGHSH and CDR2 LQKENI. The CDR3 runs 13 residues. The germline V and J ends were trimmed by 3 bases and 3 bases, with 9 bases remaining between them. CDR3 loop: CASSPRPDYEQYF. For the CDR3, the DNA is TGTGCCAGCTCACCTAGGCCTGACTACGAGCAGTACTTC.

V gene TRBV4-2 combines with J gene TRBJ1-6; the D gene is possibly TRBD1 (6 bases). The CDR3 runs 13 residues. Germline lookup yields CDR1 LGHNA and CDR2 YNFKEQ. The germline V and J ends were trimmed by 0 bases and 12 bases, with 9 bases remaining between them. The CDR3 reads CASSQDRGLPLHF. The CDR3 DNA follows: TGTGCCAGCAGCCAAGACAGGGGTTTACCCCTCCACTTT.

The genes are TRBV5-4 and TRBJ2-7, with 7 bases lining up with TRBD1. Germline V gene lookup returns CDR1 SGHNT and CDR2 YYREEE (reference sequence). Trimming cost V 2 bases and J 6 bases; bases outside gene matches: 5. The CDR3 is made up of 13 amino acids. The CDR3 nucleotides read TGTGCCAGCAGCTTACGACAGGGCGTCGAGCAGTACTTC. As protein: CASSLRQGVEQYF.

This chain connects TRBV28 to TRBJ2-1; TRBD2 matches 9 bases. Trimming removed 8 bases from V and 6 bases from J; junction bases left unmatched: 17. CDR3 length: 17 amino acids. Per germline, CDR1 MDHEN and CDR2 SYDVKM. The CDR3 DNA sequence: TGTGCCAGCTTTTCCGCACCAAGCGGGGGGTGGGTCAATGAGCAGTTCTTC. Protein product: CASFSAPSGGWVNEQFF.

In its sample, this clone was seen a few times. The CDR3 nucleotides are TGTGCCAGCAGGCGCGACCCGGGATCCTGGGACTATGGCTACACCTTC. It encodes CASRRDPGSWDYGYTF. The gene calls are TRBV27 and TRBJ1-2; D gene unclear. Germline V gene lookup returns CDR1 MNHEY and CDR2 SMNVEV (reference sequence). This CDR3 is 16 amino acids long. The V end was cut by 6 bases, the J end by 3 bases, with 20 bases between.

The chain recombines TRBV12-5 with TRBJ2-2; no clear D gene. Looked up from germline, CDR1 is LGHNT and CDR2 is FRNRAP. Trimming cost V 8 bases and J 0 bases, with 10 bases left between them. The CDR3 is 14 residues long. CDR3: CASRVDANTGELFF. The CDR3 DNA reads as TGTGCTAGTAGGGTAGACGCGAACACCGGGGAGCTGTTTTTT.

The genes are TRBV5-8 and TRBJ2-7; the D is unclear. The length of the CDR3 is 13 residues. V lost 0 bases, J lost 3 bases, and 7 bases lay in between. Germline loops: CDR1 SGHTS, CDR2 YDEGEE. The CDR3 protein is CASSLDWNYEQYF. For the CDR3, the DNA is TGTGCCAGCAGCTTGGACTGGAACTACGAGCAGTACTTC. The full variable domain, in which reference TRBV5-8 and TRBJ2-7 provide the parts outside the CDR3, is EAGVTQSPTHLIKTRGQQATLRCSPISGHTSVYWYQQALGLGLQFLLWYDEGEERNRGNFPPRFSGRQFPNYSSELNVNALELEDSALYLCASSLDWNYEQYFGPGTRLTVT.

The chain couples TRBV19 to TRBJ1-6; D uncertain. The CDR3 runs to 14 residues. Looked up from germline, CDR1 is LNHDA and CDR2 is SQIVND (reference sequence). V lost 5 bases and J 7 bases, leaving 12 bases between the germline ends. DNA for the CDR3: TGTGCCAGTAGTCGTGGGATCGGGAATTCACCCCTCCACTTT. Encoded protein: CASSRGIGNSPLHF.

This clone has more than one count but fewer than ten. V usage is TRBV5-1 and J usage is TRBJ1-1; D gene uncertain. Germline V lookup: CDR1 SGHRS, CDR2 YFSETQ. The V gene lost 1 base and the J gene lost 3 bases, with 10 bases spanning the gap. This CDR3 region has 14 residues. The CDR3 protein is CASSLLTQYTEAFF. CDR3 nucleotide sequence: TGCGCCAGCAGCTTGTTGACCCAGTACACTGAAGCTTTCTTT.

Of note for this clone: This CDR3 is also generated by other DNA sequences in the sample. The chain combines TRBV20-1 with TRBJ1-1, with D possibly matching TRBD1 (6 bases). Trimming took off 5 bases at V and 4 bases at J, with 8 bases between the two ends. Germline values: CDR1 DFQATT, CDR2 SNEGSKA (reference sequence). The CDR3 is made up of 11 amino acids. The CDR3 nucleotides read TGCAGTGCTGGCAGGGGCACTGAAGCTTTCTTT. Its translation is CSAGRGTEAFF.

J is TRBJ1-1 and V is TRBV5-4; D remains ambiguous. The CDR3 sequence is 15 residues long. V lost 1 base and J 1 base, leaving 11 bases between the germline ends. CDR1 is SGHNT, CDR2 YYREEE, per germline (reference sequence). In DNA, the CDR3 is TGTGCCAGCAGCTTGTATGCAGGCGCGAACACTGAAGCTTTCTTT. It specifies CASSLYAGANTEAFF.

This chain joins TRBV5-1 and TRBJ1-4, with 7 bases matching TRBD1. CDR1 SGHRS and CDR2 YFSETQ come from the germline V gene. The CDR3 loop spans 14 amino acids. Unmatched junction bases numbered 8, after V lost 4 bases and J lost 8 bases. The CDR3 is CASSAGTVVEKLFF. CDR3 DNA: TGCGCCAGCAGCGCTGGGACAGTAGTGGAAAAACTGTTTTTT. Full variable domain (rest looked up from reference TRBV5-1 and TRBJ1-4): KAGVTQTPRYLIKTRGQQVTLSCSPISGHRSVSWYQQTPGQGLQFLFEYFSETQRNKGNFPGRFSGRQFSNSRSEMNVSTLELGDSALYLCASSAGTVVEKLFFGSGTQLSVL.

The chain combines TRBV15 with TRBJ2-4, with D perhaps being TRBD1 or TRBD2 (5 bases each). CDR3 size: 15 residues. Deletions cut 0 bases from V and 7 bases from J, with 13 bases between. CDR1 and CDR2 from the germline V gene are LNHNV and YYDKDF (reference sequence). CDR3 sequence: CATSRDGTFENIQYF. DNA for the CDR3: TGTGCCACCAGCAGAGATGGGACCTTCGAGAACATTCAGTACTTC.

The chain recombines TRBV24-1 with TRBJ2-1; 11 bases are shared with TRBD1. This CDR3 spans 16 amino acids. Per the germline V gene, CDR1 is KGHDR and CDR2 is SFDVKD. V lost 2 bases and J lost 4; bases outside the gene matches: 3. CDR3 region: CATSDSGQGDYNEQFF. Here the CDR3 DNA reads TGTGCCACCAGTGATTCGGGACAGGGGGATTACAATGAGCAGTTCTTC.

CDR3 loop: CASSRDKNEQFF. CDR3 nucleotides: TGTGCCAGCAGCCGCGACAAAAATGAGCAGTTCTTC. The chain combines TRBV12-3 or TRBV12-4 with TRBJ2-1, with D unclear. The CDR3 contains 12 residues. The V end was cut by 6 bases, the J end by 7 bases, with 10 bases between.

This clone turned up a few times. The chain uses TRBV11-2 and TRBJ2-3; D is perhaps TRBD1 or TRBD2 (5 bases each). V was trimmed by 5 bases and J by 2 bases, leaving 14 bases between them. Germline V gene data show CDR1 as SGHAT and CDR2 as FQNNGV. The CDR3 is 15 residues long. The CDR3 sequence: CASSGASGLTDTQYF. In nucleotides, the CDR3 is TGTGCCAGCAGCGGGGCTTCGGGGCTCACAGATACGCAGTATTTT.

The CDR3 bases are TGTGCCAGCAGCTTAGCGTCCGCGGGGTTGACAGATACGCAGTATTTT. It translates to CASSLASAGLTDTQYF. The chain recombines TRBV7-8 with TRBJ2-3; D might be TRBD2 (6 bases). Deletions cut 0 bases from V and 3 bases from J, with 13 bases between. The CDR3 has 16 residues. CDR1 is SGHVS, CDR2 FQNEAQ, per germline.